Below, 26 T cell receptor beta chains from the same sample are listed, as sequenced in a study of metastatic and nonmetastatic thyroid tumors. Each patient went into thyroid surgery without having received any treatment. TCRdb reanalyzed the PCR reads via MiXCR. The table lists about 33,000 clones, about 18% of them singletons. The sequenced sample consisted of blood. These TCRs come from a male donor with papillary thyroid cancer or a benign thyroid nodule (not recorded which). Some clones in this sample may be carry-over from other donors' samples.

This clone was detected ten times or more. V usage is TRBV6-1 and J usage is TRBJ1-3, with D possibly being TRBD1 (6 bases). Trimming took 6 bases from V and 0 from J, leaving 15 bases between them. Germline assignment: CDR1 MNHNS and CDR2 SASEGT. The CDR3 length is 16 residues. CDR3 residues: CASRFTGQNSGNTIYF. DNA of the CDR3: TGTGCCAGCAGATTCACCGGACAGAACTCTGGAAACACCATATATTTT.

This clone came up a few times. J is TRBJ1-3 and V is TRBV27; the match to TRBD1 covers 12 bases. This CDR3 region has 18 residues. Germline loops: CDR1 MNHEY, CDR2 SMNVEV (reference sequence). The V gene end was trimmed by 7 bases and the J gene end by 0 bases; junction bases not matched to a gene: 10. The CDR3 DNA is TGTGCCAGCACCCGAGGGACAGGGGGCCGAAGCTCTGGAAACACCATATATTTT. Its protein product is CASTRGTGGRSSGNTIYF.

This clone was picked up a small number of times. V is TRBV6-1 and J is TRBJ1-5; D perhaps matches TRBD1 (6 bases). V lost 5 bases and J lost 4, with 9 bases in between. Germline loops: CDR1 MNHNS, CDR2 SASEGT. The CDR3 contains 13 residues. CDR3 in DNA: TGTGCCAGCAGTTTTGGACAGAATCAGCCCCAGCATTTT. It translates to CASSFGQNQPQHF.

This clone has more than one count but fewer than ten. The chain combines TRBV28 with TRBJ2-1; TRBD2 aligns across 7 bases. The CDR3 spans 15 residues. Germline CDR1 MDHEN, CDR2 SYDVKM. J lost 5 bases, V lost 2 bases, and 6 bases had no gene match. DNA for the CDR3: TGTGCCAGCAGTTTACCAAGCGGGAAGCACAATGAGCAGTTCTTC. Translated, it gives CASSLPSGKHNEQFF. Drawing the rest from reference TRBV28 and TRBJ2-1, the complete variable domain is DVKVTQSSRYLVKRTGEKVFLECVQDMDHENMFWYRQDPGLGLRLIYFSYDVKMKEKGDIPEGYSVSREKKERFSLILESASTNQTSMYLCASSLPSGKHNEQFFGPGTRLTVL.

This clone was picked up a small number of times. V and J are TRBV6-1 and TRBJ2-3; 10 nucleotides line up with TRBD2. This CDR3 region has 16 residues. CDR1 MNHNS and CDR2 SASEGT come from the germline V gene. The V gene end was trimmed by 7 bases and the J gene end by 0 bases; junction bases not matched to a gene: 7. DNA of the CDR3: TGTGCCAGCACCCAAACGACTAGCGGGAGCACAGATACGCAGTATTTT. Translated, it gives CASTQTTSGSTDTQYF.

This clone was seen ten or more times. The rearrangement uses TRBV7-6 and TRBJ2-7; D tentatively fits TRBD1 or TRBD2 (6 bases each). The CDR3 is 18 amino acids. V dropped 3 bases and J dropped 4 bases, with 25 bases sitting between them. The germline V gene has CDR1 SGHVS and CDR2 FNYEAQ. The CDR3 DNA reads as TGTGCCAGCAGCTTCATGGAGGGGGGAGGACTAACGTTTTACGAGCAGTACTTC. This gives the protein CASSFMEGGGLTFYEQYF.

This clone ranks as medium-sized. This chain uses TRBV6-1 with TRBJ2-7; perhaps TRBD1 as D (6 bases). CDR1 and CDR2 (germline): MNHNS, SASEGT. V gave up 6 bases and J gave up 3 bases, with 21 bases separating them. CDR3 length: 16 amino acids. CDR3 DNA: TGTGCCAGCAGCTATCCACTTAGACAGGCTAGCTACGAGCAGTACTTC. Its translation is CASSYPLRQASYEQYF.

V usage is TRBV19 and J usage is TRBJ1-1; D remains unclear. The V gene lost 4 bases and the J gene lost 6 bases, with 9 bases spanning the gap. CDR1 and CDR2 from the germline V gene are LNHDA and SQIVND (reference sequence). The CDR3 has 12 residues. CDR3 loop: CASSTWSAEAFF. The CDR3 region has the DNA TGTGCCAGTAGTACCTGGAGTGCTGAAGCTTTCTTT.

This clone counts as medium-sized. The chain couples TRBV19 to TRBJ1-1; D remains ambiguous. The ends were cut back, 5 bases at V and 0 bases at J, with 13 bases in the middle. Germline V gene data show CDR1 as LNHDA and CDR2 as SQIVND (reference sequence). The CDR3 totals 15 residues. Here the CDR3 DNA reads TGTGCCAGTAGTCCAGCGGGTTGGATGAACACTGAAGCTTTCTTT. Protein product: CASSPAGWMNTEAFF.

This clone has a count of ten or more. In the same sample, other DNA sequences code for this CDR3. The CDR3 protein is CASSSGTGLNYGYTF. CDR3 in DNA: TGTGCCAGCAGTTCCGGGACAGGGCTGAACTATGGCTACACCTTC. The chain links TRBV6-5 to TRBJ1-2, with 9 bases that match TRBD1. V gave up 4 bases and J gave up 2 bases; unmatched junction bases: 5. Germline CDR1 and CDR2: MNHEY and SVGAGI. This CDR3 comprises 15 residues.

This clone has at least ten counts. V gene TRBV4-2 combines with J gene TRBJ2-1, with D perhaps TRBD2 (7 bases). CDR1 is LGHNA and CDR2 is YNFKEQ in the germline V gene. The CDR3 totals 15 residues. Trimming left V 1 base short and J 4 bases short, with 11 bases between. DNA for the CDR3: TGTGCCAGCAGCCAAGCGCGGGGGCCGTACAATGAGCAGTTCTTC. Protein: CASSQARGPYNEQFF.

This clone was detected ten times or more. V and J are TRBV28 and TRBJ1-2; D is ambiguous. The CDR3 runs 12 residues. Per the germline V gene, CDR1 is MDHEN and CDR2 is SYDVKM. The V end was cut by 3 bases, the J end by 9 bases, with 11 bases between. CDR3 region: CASSFSGASYTF. DNA of the CDR3: TGTGCCAGCAGTTTCTCGGGAGCCAGCTACACCTTC.

This clone was counted many times. The V call is TRBV10-3, the J call TRBJ1-6; D is perhaps TRBD1 (5 bases). This CDR3 is built from 14 residues. Germline CDR1 ENHRY, CDR2 SYGVKD. The V end lost 2 bases, the J end lost 10 bases, and 12 bases lay between the germline ends. In DNA form, the CDR3 reads TGTGCCATCAGTGAGGCGGGGGGTCGGTCACCCCTCCACTTT. It codes for CAISEAGGRSPLHF.

This chain joins TRBV2 and TRBJ2-5; 12 bases fit TRBD1. Per germline, CDR1 SNHLY and CDR2 FYNNEI. Losses at the gene ends were 9 bases for V and 5 bases for J; bases not matched to a gene: 7. The CDR3 is 14 residues long. DNA for the CDR3: TGTGCCAGTTCCGGGACAGGGGGCGCGGAGACCCAGTACTTC. Encoded protein: CASSGTGGAETQYF.

The rearrangement uses TRBV6-1 and TRBJ2-7; weak D call: TRBD1 (6 bases). Germline CDR1 reads MNHNS; CDR2 reads SASEGT. The CDR3 has 14 amino acids. V lost 6 bases to trimming and J lost 3 bases, with 15 bases between them. CDR3 bases: TGTGCCAGCAGACCAGGGGCTGGCAACTACGAGCAGTACTTC. Translated: CASRPGAGNYEQYF.

This clone was seen repeatedly, ten times or more. The J gene is TRBJ1-1, the V gene TRBV6-1; D ambiguous. CDR3 length: 14 amino acids. Trimming shortened V by 5 bases and J by 6 bases, and 16 bases separated the two germline ends. Per the germline V gene, CDR1 is MNHNS and CDR2 is SASEGT. The CDR3, as DNA: TGTGCCAGCAGTTTGTCGGATGACCGGGCTGAAGCTTTCTTT. Protein: CASSLSDDRAEAFF.

This clone was counted many times. In nucleotides, the CDR3 is TGTGCCAGCTCATCTTGGGCCGCAACTAATGAAAAACTGTTTTTT. It translates to CASSSWAATNEKLFF. The chain couples TRBV18 to TRBJ1-4; D is uncertain. Germline V lookup: CDR1 KGHSH, CDR2 LQKENI. The ends were cut back, 5 bases at V and 0 bases at J, with 10 bases in the middle. This CDR3 contains 15 residues.

In its sample, this clone was seen a few times. The chain employs TRBV6-1 and TRBJ2-1; 8 bases are a match to TRBD2. Germline assignment: CDR1 MNHNS and CDR2 SASEGT. This CDR3 comprises 13 residues. Trimming took 8 bases from V and 5 from J; bases not matched to a gene: 5. The CDR3 DNA follows: TGTGCCAGCTCGCTAGCGGGTAACAATGAGCAGTTCTTC. Protein: CASSLAGNNEQFF.

This clone came up many times. The chain is built from TRBV7-2 and TRBJ1-2; a weak D match, TRBD1 (5 bases). The germline V gene has CDR1 SGHTA and CDR2 FQGNSA. This CDR3 has 15 amino acids. V was pared by 5 bases and J by 0 bases, with 13 bases between. The CDR3 protein is CASSVRQISNYGYTF. Written as DNA, the CDR3 is TGTGCCAGCAGCGTACGACAGATTTCTAACTATGGCTACACCTTC.

This clone was counted only a few times. This chain links TRBV28 with TRBJ2-6; maybe TRBD1 (5 bases). The germline V and J ends were trimmed by 2 bases and 2 bases, with 7 bases remaining between them. The CDR3 extends over 15 amino acids. The V gene's germline CDR1 is MDHEN and CDR2 SYDVKM. CDR3 in amino acids: CASSLPGPGANVLTF. CDR3 DNA sequence: TGTGCCAGCAGTTTACCAGGGCCTGGGGCCAACGTCCTGACTTTC.

The rearrangement joins TRBV19 to TRBJ2-7; D not certain. Germline V gene sequence: CDR1 LNHDA, CDR2 SQIVND (reference sequence). The CDR3 totals 15 residues. The germline V and J ends were trimmed by 5 bases and 0 bases, with 14 bases remaining between them. CDR3 region: CASSDPGRSSYEQYF. The CDR3 bases are TGTGCCAGTAGTGACCCGGGTAGGAGCTCCTACGAGCAGTACTTC.

In this sample, this clone turned up many times. The chain employs TRBV9 and TRBJ2-7; 9 bases agree with TRBD2. Germline-derived CDR1 and CDR2 are SGDLS and YYNGEE. The CDR3 totals 14 residues. The J segment lost 4 bases and the V segment lost 1 base, leaving 3 bases of the junction unmatched. CDR3: CASSVSSGVYEQYF. The CDR3 DNA is TGTGCCAGCAGCGTATCTAGCGGGGTATACGAGCAGTACTTC.

This clone has a handful of counts. This chain joins TRBV19 and TRBJ2-1, with 8 positions matching TRBD2. This CDR3 has 15 residues. Germline V gene data show CDR1 as LNHDA and CDR2 as SQIVND (reference sequence). J was trimmed by 5 bases and V by 3 bases; bases with no gene match: 6. The CDR3 reads CASSMMRGRNNEQFF. Here the CDR3 DNA reads TGTGCCAGTAGTATGATGCGCGGGAGGAACAATGAGCAGTTCTTC.

This clone was picked up many times. The chain couples TRBV4-1 to TRBJ2-1; tentative D call: TRBD1 (6 bases). V lost 3 bases, J lost 2 bases, and 14 bases lay in between. Germline V gene lookup returns CDR1 MGHRA and CDR2 YSYEKL. The CDR3 spans 16 residues. CDR3 coding DNA: TGCGCCAGCAGCCAGGGTACAGGGTACCCCTACAATGAGCAGTTCTTC. Its protein product is CASSQGTGYPYNEQFF.

This clone was recorded many times. The chain carries TRBV2 and TRBJ2-1; 11 bases are shared with TRBD2. V gave up 5 bases and J gave up 5 bases; unmatched junction bases: 8. The V gene's germline CDR1 is SNHLY and CDR2 FYNNEI. CDR3 length equals 16 residues. The CDR3 region is CASSPIGTSGHNEQFF. The DNA for the CDR3 is TGTGCCAGCAGTCCTATCGGGACTAGCGGACACAATGAGCAGTTCTTC.

This clone was observed a few times. Compared with germline, one end of the junction differs, possibly owing to a read error. In the same sample, other DNA sequences code for this CDR3. The V call is TRBV6-1, the J call TRBJ1-2; D not certain. Germline V gene lookup returns CDR1 MNHNS and CDR2 SASEGT. The CDR3 has 14 amino acids. The CDR3 reads CASSATPLNYGHTF. The CDR3 DNA sequence: TGTGCCAGCAGCGCGACACCTCTAAACTATGGCCACACCTTC.